Listed below are T cell receptor beta chains from one sample, sequenced in a study of blood T cells in healthy people across ages. TCRdb reprocessed the 5' RACE reads via MiXCR and lists one record per CDR3 protein. The repertoire consists of 650,000 to 1,000,000 distinct CDR3 sequences, with under 40% occurring once and the leading ten covering roughly 13%. Sequences were obtained from blood. These receptors were collected from a young man in good health. CDR3s include the opening cysteine and the closing phenylalanine or tryptophan. The D gene is left open where the match is weak. Only some rows state a clone size, as once, few, many or a class for expanded clones.

v_call,clone_size,j_call,d_call,cdr3_nt,cdr3_aa
TRBV4-1,many,TRBJ1-2,-,TGCGCCAGCAGCCAAGGGGCAAGGAGTGGCTACACCTTC,CASSQGARSGYTF
TRBV12-3/TRBV12-4,few,TRBJ2-2,TRBD1,TGTGCCAGCAGACGACAGGGACCCCTCACCGGGGAGCTGTTTTTT,CASRRQGPLTGELFF
TRBV2,-,TRBJ2-5,-,TGTGCCAGCATGGTCGGGAACCAAGAGACCCAGTACTTC,CASMVGNQETQYF
TRBV6-1,-,TRBJ2-7,TRBD1,TGTGCCAGCAGTGCCCTCCCGGGACAGAAACTCCTAGAGCAGTACTTC,CASSALPGQKLLEQYF
TRBV7-2,many,TRBJ1-1,-,TGTGCCAGCAGCGAAGACCAGTTGAACACTGAAGCTTTCTTT,CASSEDQLNTEAFF
TRBV11-2,-,TRBJ2-7,TRBD1,TGTGCCAGCAGCTTAGATACCGGGACAGGGGGCTACAATGAGCAGTACTTC,CASSLDTGTGGYNEQYF
TRBV20-1,-,TRBJ2-7,TRBD1,TGCAGTGCTAGGACCAGGGGGTCTTCCTACGAGCAGTACTTC,CSARTRGSSYEQYF
TRBV3-1,-,TRBJ1-1,-,TGTGCCAGCAGCCACTCGGGGAGGGCGTACGGTACTGAAGCTTTCTTT,CASSHSGRAYGTEAFF
TRBV7-2,-,TRBJ1-1,-,TGTGCCTGCAGCTACACCCAGGGGACTGAAGCTTTCTTT,CACSYTQGTEAFF
TRBV20-1,few,TRBJ2-3,TRBD2,TGCAGTGTTAAAATGGGGGGGAGCACAGATACGCAGTATTTT,CSVKMGGSTDTQYF
TRBV29-1,-,TRBJ1-2,TRBD1,TGCAGCGTTTACTCGGGACAGGGCTATGGCTACACCTTC,CSVYSGQGYGYTF
TRBV20-1,-,TRBJ2-7,TRBD2,TGCAGTGCTAGAGGACTAGCGGGGGCCCCAGGTCACGAGCAGTACTTC,CSARGLAGAPGHEQYF
TRBV4-2,few,TRBJ1-1,-,TGTGCCAGCAGCCAAGAGTCTCTCAGAATGAACACTGAAGCTTTCTTT,CASSQESLRMNTEAFF
TRBV2,few,TRBJ1-5,TRBD1,TGTGCCAGCTTAGCCTGGGACAGGGCCGGTCAGCCCCAGCATTTT,CASLAWDRAGQPQHF
TRBV12-3/TRBV12-4,-,TRBJ2-5,-,TGTGCCAGCAGAAAGTACAAGGGGGACCAAGAGACCCGGTACTTC,CASRKYKGDQETRYF
TRBV12-3/TRBV12-4,-,TRBJ2-3,-,TGTGCCAGCAGAAACTTGGGAGAAACTAGCACAGATACGCAGTATTTT,CASRNLGETSTDTQYF
TRBV12-3/TRBV12-4,-,TRBJ2-7,TRBD2,TGTGCCAGCACTCGGACTAGCGGGGGGGCTATGGACAATGAGCAGTACTTC,CASTRTSGGAMDNEQYF
TRBV20-1,few,TRBJ2-5,-,TGCAGTGCTAGAGATCCCCCCATGGTGACCCAGTACTTC,CSARDPPMVTQYF
TRBV3-1,-,TRBJ1-1,-,TGTGCCAGCAGCCAAGATGGGCGCAGGGAGAACACTGAAGCTTTCTTT,CASSQDGRRENTEAFF
TRBV12-3/TRBV12-4,few,TRBJ1-2,-,TGTGCCAGCAGCGAGGGGCACCCCTATGGCTACACCTTC,CASSEGHPYGYTF
TRBV7-8,once,TRBJ2-5,-,TGTGCCAGCAGCTTCTCGTCGAGCCAGCAGTACTTC,CASSFSSSQQYF
TRBV10-3,-,TRBJ1-6,-,TGTGCCATCAGTGAGCGTGGGGCAGGGAGTAATTCACCCCTCCACTTT,CAISERGAGSNSPLHF
TRBV12-3/TRBV12-4,-,TRBJ2-1,-,TGTGCCAGCAGCCCCGGGCCCAGTATGTCCAATGAGCAGTTCTTC,CASSPGPSMSNEQFF
TRBV10-3,-,TRBJ1-1,-,TGTGCCACGGGCAGGGGAGGCACTGAAGCTTTCTTT,CATGRGGTEAFF
TRBV6-6,-,TRBJ1-1,-,TGTGCCAGCAGGGACGTCCAAATGAACACTGAAGCTTTCTTT,CASRDVQMNTEAFF
TRBV4-3,few,TRBJ2-5,-,TGCGCCAGCAGCCAAGATCCCCACAGTCAAGAGACCCAGTACTTC,CASSQDPHSQETQYF
TRBV5-1,many,TRBJ2-3,-,TGCGCCACCGAACCTGCCGTCACAGATACGCAGTATTTT,CATEPAVTDTQYF
TRBV27,few,TRBJ2-5,-,TGTGCCAGCAGTTTATCAGGGGTTCTCAATGAGCAGTACTTC,CASSLSGVLNEQYF
TRBV12-3/TRBV12-4,many,TRBJ2-1,-,TGTGCCAGCAGTCAGAACGGGCGAGGATGGAATGAGCAGTTCTTC,CASSQNGRGWNEQFF
TRBV15,-,TRBJ2-7,-,TGTGCCACCAGCAGAGCGGCAGACTACGAGCAGTACTTC,CATSRAADYEQYF
TRBV20-1,few,TRBJ1-1,TRBD1,TGCAGTGCTCGTCGCATAACCGGGACAGGGAAGACTGAAGCTTTCTTT,CSARRITGTGKTEAFF
TRBV5-5,few,TRBJ1-5,-,TGTGCCAGCAGCCCCCAATTTTTGCCCCGGCAGCCCCAGCATTTT,CASSPQFLPRQPQHF
TRBV11-2,-,TRBJ2-5,-,TGTGCCAGCAGCATTTCGCCGGGGGACCAAGAGACCCAGTACTTC,CASSISPGDQETQYF
TRBV5-6,-,TRBJ2-3,-,TGTGCCAGCAGCTTGATTCGGCAGGGTGTTGGAACAGATACGCAGTATTTT,CASSLIRQGVGTDTQYF
TRBV3-1,once,TRBJ2-5,-,TGTGCCAGCAGCCGCCTTGGCAGAACCAAAGAGACCCAGTACTTC,CASSRLGRTKETQYF
TRBV20-1,-,TRBJ2-1,TRBD2,TGCAGTGCTAGGGTAGCGGGGGGGCAGGGCGAACAGTTCTTC,CSARVAGGQGEQFF
TRBV5-1,few,TRBJ2-1,-,TGCGCCAGCAGCGACCACACAGGGACGGGCAATGAGCAGTTCTTC,CASSDHTGTGNEQFF
TRBV10-3,once,TRBJ2-5,-,TGTGCCATCAGTGAGTCGTGGGGACTCAGAGAGACCCAGTACTTC,CAISESWGLRETQYF
TRBV20-1,many,TRBJ1-2,-,TGCAGTGCTAGACCCCCGGAACCTTATGGCTACACCTTC,CSARPPEPYGYTF
TRBV14,-,TRBJ1-1,-,TGTGCCAGCAGCCAGAAGGCCGGAGGAGGGTATGGAGGTGAAGCTTTCTTT,CASSQKAGGGYGGEAFF
TRBV9,many,TRBJ2-7,-,TGTGCCAGCAGCGTAACAGGGAACTCCTACGAGCAGTACTTC,CASSVTGNSYEQYF
TRBV7-2,many,TRBJ2-1,-,TGCGCCAGCAGCTTGGCAGCAGGGGACAATGAGCAGTTCTTC,CASSLAAGDNEQFF
TRBV6-6,-,TRBJ1-4,-,TGTGCCAGCCAGGGGATTCCTAATGAAAAACTGTTTTTT,CASQGIPNEKLFF